This T cell receptor (beta chain) comes out of a study of response to subunit inactivated influenza vaccine. Study-level findings and limits: Each seasonal flu vaccination may recruit only limited new T cells, authors suggested.

One entry per CDR3 protein results from TCRdb running MiXCR on the RT-PCR reads. The sample shows about 700,000 distinct CDR3 sequences, about 15% of them seen only once. CDR3 size: 15 residues. Germline-derived CDR1 and CDR2 are SGHRS and YFSETQ. V lost 0 bases and J lost 6; bases outside the gene matches: 6. On this clonotype itself: Its antigen is not known.

Material: PBMCs from blood, obtained roughly 2 weeks before vaccination. The rearrangement joins TRBV5-1 to TRBJ2-4; 7 nucleotides line up with TRBD1. The source is a man between 50 and 59 years old who received an inactivated influenza vaccine. The CDR3 region is CASSLAEYRGNIQYF. The CDR3 nucleotides are TGCGCCAGCAGCTTGGCCGAGTACAGGGGAAACATTCAGTACTTC.